This T cell receptor (beta chain) was sequenced for a study of early T cells in non-severe SARS-CoV-2 infection. TCRdb passed the 5' RACE reads through MiXCR, listing each CDR3 protein once. The profile shows about 67,000 distinct CDR3 sequences, roughly 11% of them singletons. In its sample, this clonotype was seen a few times. Germline V gene data show CDR1 as SGHRS and CDR2 as YFSETQ. CDR3 length equals 15 residues. The V and J ends lost 4 bases and 2 bases respectively, with 14 bases between them. The rearrangement joins TRBV5-1 to TRBJ2-3, with a weak D call TRBD2 (6 bases). The sequenced sample was whole blood. The origin of this receptor is an adult who was a healthcare worker with PCR-confirmed SARS-CoV-2 infection or an uninfected control (not recorded which). The CDR3 DNA sequence: TGCGCCAGCAGCGAGTCTAGCGCGAACACAGATACGCAGTATTTT. Translating gives CASSESSANTDTQYF.